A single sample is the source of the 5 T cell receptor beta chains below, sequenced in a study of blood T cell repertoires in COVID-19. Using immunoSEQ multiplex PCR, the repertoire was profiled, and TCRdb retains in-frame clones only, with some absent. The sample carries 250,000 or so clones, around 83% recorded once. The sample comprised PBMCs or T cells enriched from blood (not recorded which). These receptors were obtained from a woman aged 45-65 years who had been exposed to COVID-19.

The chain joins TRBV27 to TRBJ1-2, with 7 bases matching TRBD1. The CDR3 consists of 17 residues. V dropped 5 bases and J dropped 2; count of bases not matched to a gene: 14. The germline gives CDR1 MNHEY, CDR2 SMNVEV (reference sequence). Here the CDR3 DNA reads TGTGCCAGCAGTCCTCTGACAGGGATCGAAGGAAACTATGGCTACACCTTC. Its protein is CASSPLTGIEGNYGYTF.

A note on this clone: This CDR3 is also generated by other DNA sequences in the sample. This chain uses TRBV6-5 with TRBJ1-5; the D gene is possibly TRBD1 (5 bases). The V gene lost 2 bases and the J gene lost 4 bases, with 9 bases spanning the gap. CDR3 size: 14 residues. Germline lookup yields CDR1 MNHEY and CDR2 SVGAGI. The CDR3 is CASSYRGGNQPQHF. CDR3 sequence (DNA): TGTGCCAGCAGTTACCGGGGGGGGAATCAGCCCCAGCATTTT.

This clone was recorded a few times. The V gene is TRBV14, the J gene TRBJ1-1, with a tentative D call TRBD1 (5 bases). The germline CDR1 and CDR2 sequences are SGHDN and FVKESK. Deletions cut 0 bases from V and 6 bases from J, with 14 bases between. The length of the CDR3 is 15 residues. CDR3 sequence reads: CASSQEGGAKSEAFF. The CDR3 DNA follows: TGTGCCAGCAGCCAAGAGGGGGGTGCAAAATCTGAAGCTTTCTTT.

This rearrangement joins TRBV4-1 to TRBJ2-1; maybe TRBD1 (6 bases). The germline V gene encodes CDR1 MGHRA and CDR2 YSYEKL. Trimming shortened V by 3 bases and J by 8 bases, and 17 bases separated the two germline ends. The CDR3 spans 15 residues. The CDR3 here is CASSQIVDRRDEQFF. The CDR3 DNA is TGCGCCAGCAGCCAGATAGTAGACAGGCGAGATGAGCAGTTCTTC.

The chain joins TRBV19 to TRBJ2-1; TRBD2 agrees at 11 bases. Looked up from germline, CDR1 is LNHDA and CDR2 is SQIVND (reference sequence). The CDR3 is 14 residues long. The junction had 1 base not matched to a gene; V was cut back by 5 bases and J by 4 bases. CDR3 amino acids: CASSGTSGYNEQFF. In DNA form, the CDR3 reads TGTGCCAGTAGTGGGACTAGCGGATACAATGAGCAGTTCTTC.